This T cell receptor (beta chain) was retrieved from a study of CD8 T cells in ankylosing spondylitis (TCRdb year 2017). About the full investigation: T cell receptor beta repertoires were profiled in healthy donors and ankylosing spondylitis patients so that disease-linked TCR variants could be found. Peripheral blood samples were taken, and synovial fluid was additionally collected from ankylosing spondylitis patients. The full study cohort was made up of about 25 ankylosing spondylitis patients and 108 healthy donors. Results and caveats for the whole study, not just this receptor: A CD8+ phenotype was shown by the disease-linked clones, which were found at relatively low frequencies in peripheral blood. Some of the motif variants had been reported before in the synovial fluid and blood of reactive arthritis patients, a finding that suggests common disease-initiation mechanisms. Significant enrichment of the disease-linked clones was reported in matched synovial fluid samples from ankylosing spondylitis patients. A TCR beta motif of eight highly homologous amino acid variants appeared characteristic of blood from ankylosing spondylitis patients.

The reads were generated on an Illumina HiSeq 2500. Quantitative 5'-RACE with molecular barcodes was the method used to prepare the TCR beta libraries. The authors' analysis ran thus. A new computational method, built on a probabilistic model of VDJ rearrangement, was used to identify disease-linked TCR variants. Using fastp at Q25 and MiXCR, TCRdb reprocessed the public reads and kept productive beta chains. Each entry merges the rows of one CDR3 protein and shows their most common DNA and genes. The V and J calls and clone size come from TCRdb's table, not from the authors' own analysis. The sample table contains around 330,000 distinct CDR3 sequences; only one count was recorded for roughly 11% of them. The ten largest clones add up to roughly 9.2% of the sample. Based on the germline V gene, the CDR1 and CDR2 sequences are SGHRS and YFSETQ. The CDR3 contains 16 residues, cysteine and phenylalanine counted. Only CDR3 DNA is held: 48 bases, read in frame from base 1. Ends trimmed: V by 8 bases, J by 2 bases; bases unmatched to a gene: 11.

This clonotype has ten or more counts. Its antigen is unknown. There are no base qualities to consult, and no much larger clone falls within one base. Sequences were obtained from blood, either unsorted or a sorted T cell fraction (not recorded which). The rearrangement combines TRBV5-1 with TRBJ1-3, and TRBD1 matches 9 of the central bases. The receptor was isolated from a female donor with ankylosing spondylitis or in good health (not recorded which). In nucleotides, the sequence is TGCGCCAGTCGGACAGGGGATGTCGGTGCTGGAAACACCATATATTTT. This is translated as CASRTGDVGAGNTIYF.